This entry lists 3 T cell receptor beta chains sequenced from one sample in a study of blood T cell repertoires in COVID-19. This table comes from immunoSEQ multiplex PCR, and its TCRdb copy is limited to in-frame clones, with some not included. The sample comprises more than 300,000 clones, around 90% of which are singletons, and around 1.2% rests with the top ten. The sample comprised PBMCs or T cells enriched from blood (not recorded which). These receptors all stem from a woman under 30 who had recovered from COVID-19.

This chain connects TRBV10-2 to TRBJ2-1; 8 bases agree with TRBD2. The CDR3 consists of 16 residues. V was pared by 5 bases and J by 9 bases, with 15 bases of the junction left unmatched. Germline CDR1 WSHSY, CDR2 SAAADI. DNA for the CDR3: TGCGCCAGCAGTCACTGGGGCGGGGGGTTGTGGAGTGAGCAGTTCTTC. Translating gives CASSHWGGGLWSEQFF.

The chain joins TRBV10-3 to TRBJ1-2, with D possibly matching TRBD1 (6 bases). Germline CDR1 is ENHRY and CDR2 is SYGVKD. Trimming left V 6 bases short and J 8 bases short, with 10 bases between. CDR3 length: 11 amino acids. The CDR3 DNA follows: TGTGCCATCAGAGCAGGGGACGGCTACACCTTC. Its translation: CAIRAGDGYTF.

This chain joins TRBV25-1 and TRBJ2-7; TRBD1 matches at 7 bases. Germline V CDR1 and CDR2: MGHDK, SYGVNS. The V gene end was trimmed by 2 bases and the J gene end by 3 bases; junction bases not matched to a gene: 4. CDR3 length: 14 residues. DNA for the CDR3: TGTGCCAGCAGTGAACCCGGGACAGACTACGAGCAGTACTTC. It encodes CASSEPGTDYEQYF.